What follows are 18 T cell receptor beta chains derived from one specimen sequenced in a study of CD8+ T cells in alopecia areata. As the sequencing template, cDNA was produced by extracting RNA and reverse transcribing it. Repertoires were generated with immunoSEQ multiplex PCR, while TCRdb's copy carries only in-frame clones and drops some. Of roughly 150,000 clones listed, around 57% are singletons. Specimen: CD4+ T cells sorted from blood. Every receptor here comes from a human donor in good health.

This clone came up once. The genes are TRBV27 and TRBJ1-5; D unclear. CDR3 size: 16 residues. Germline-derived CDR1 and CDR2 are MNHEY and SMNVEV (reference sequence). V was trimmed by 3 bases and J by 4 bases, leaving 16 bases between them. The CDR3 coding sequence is TGTGCCAGCAGTTTTTCCGGATGGGATCGGAATCAGCCCCAGCATTTT. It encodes CASSFSGWDRNQPQHF.

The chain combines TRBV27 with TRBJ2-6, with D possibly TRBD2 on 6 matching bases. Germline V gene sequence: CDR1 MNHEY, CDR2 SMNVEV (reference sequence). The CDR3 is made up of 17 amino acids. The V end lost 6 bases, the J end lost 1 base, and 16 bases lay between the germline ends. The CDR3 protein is CASRPRGSVSGANVLTF. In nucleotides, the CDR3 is TGTGCCAGCAGACCCCGGGGGTCGGTTTCTGGGGCCAACGTCCTGACTTTC.

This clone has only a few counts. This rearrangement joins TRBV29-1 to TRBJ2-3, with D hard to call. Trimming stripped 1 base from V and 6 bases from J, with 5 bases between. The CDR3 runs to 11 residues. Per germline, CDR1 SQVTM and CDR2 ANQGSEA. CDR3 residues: CSVEVGDTQYF. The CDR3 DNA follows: TGCAGCGTTGAAGTCGGGGATACGCAGTATTTT.

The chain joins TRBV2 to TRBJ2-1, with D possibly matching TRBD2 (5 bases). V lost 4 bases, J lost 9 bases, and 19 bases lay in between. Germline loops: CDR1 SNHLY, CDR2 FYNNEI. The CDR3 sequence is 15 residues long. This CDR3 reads CASSVKIPSSGEQFF. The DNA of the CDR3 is TGTGCCAGCAGTGTCAAAATACCTTCGAGCGGTGAGCAGTTCTTC.

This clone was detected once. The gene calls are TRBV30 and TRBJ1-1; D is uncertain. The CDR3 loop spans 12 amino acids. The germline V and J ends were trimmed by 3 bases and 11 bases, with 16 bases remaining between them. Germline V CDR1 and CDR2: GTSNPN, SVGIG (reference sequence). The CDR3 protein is CAWRPGHIGAFF. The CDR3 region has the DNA TGTGCCTGGAGACCGGGCCACATTGGGGCTTTCTTT.

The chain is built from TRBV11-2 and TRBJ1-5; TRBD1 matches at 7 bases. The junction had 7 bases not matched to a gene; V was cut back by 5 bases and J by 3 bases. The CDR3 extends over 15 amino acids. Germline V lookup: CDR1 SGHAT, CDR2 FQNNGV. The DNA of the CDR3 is TGTGCCAGCAGCGTTGGACAGGCCTCCAATCAGCCCCAGCATTTT. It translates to CASSVGQASNQPQHF.

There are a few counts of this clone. The CDR3 DNA follows: TGTGCCAGCAGTTCCCGCACAGGGGGAGTGAATACGCAGTATTTT. Amino acid sequence: CASSSRTGGVNTQYF. The chain recombines TRBV6-5 with TRBJ2-3; 8 nucleotides align to TRBD1. Germline V gene sequence: CDR1 MNHEY, CDR2 SVGAGI. V shed 4 bases, J shed 7 bases, and the junction held 10 bases outside the gene matches. There are 15 residues in the CDR3.

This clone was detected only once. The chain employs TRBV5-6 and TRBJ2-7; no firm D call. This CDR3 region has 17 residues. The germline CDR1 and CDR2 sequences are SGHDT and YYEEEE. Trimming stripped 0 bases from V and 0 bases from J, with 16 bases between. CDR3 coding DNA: TGTGCCAGCAGCTTGGAGTTAGCTAGTTACGGCTCCTACGAGCAGTACTTC. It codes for CASSLELASYGSYEQYF.

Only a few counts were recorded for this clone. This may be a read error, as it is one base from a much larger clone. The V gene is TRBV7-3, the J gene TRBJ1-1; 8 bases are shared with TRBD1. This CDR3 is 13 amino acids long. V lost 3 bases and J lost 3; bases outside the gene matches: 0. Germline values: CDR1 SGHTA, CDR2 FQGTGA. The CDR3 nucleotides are TGTGCCAGCAGCTTGACAGGGGACACTGAAGCTTTCTTT. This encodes CASSLTGDTEAFF.

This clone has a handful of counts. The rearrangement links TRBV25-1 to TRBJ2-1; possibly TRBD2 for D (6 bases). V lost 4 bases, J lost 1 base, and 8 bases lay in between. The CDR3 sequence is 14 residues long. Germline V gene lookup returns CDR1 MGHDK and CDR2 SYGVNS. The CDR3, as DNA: TGTGCCAGCAGTGCGGGAGTTTCCTACAATGAGCAGTTCTTC. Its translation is CASSAGVSYNEQFF.

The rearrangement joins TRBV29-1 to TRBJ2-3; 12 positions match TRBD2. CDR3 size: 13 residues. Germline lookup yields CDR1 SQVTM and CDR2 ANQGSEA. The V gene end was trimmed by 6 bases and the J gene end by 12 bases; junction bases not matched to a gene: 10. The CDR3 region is CSVPQTSGSLQYF. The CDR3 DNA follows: TGCAGCGTCCCACAGACTAGCGGGAGTTTACAGTATTTT.

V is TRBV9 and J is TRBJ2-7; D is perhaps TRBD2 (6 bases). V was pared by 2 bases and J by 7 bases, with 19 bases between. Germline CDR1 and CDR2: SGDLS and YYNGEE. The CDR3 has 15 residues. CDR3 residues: CASSVSGTPMGEQYF. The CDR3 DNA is TGTGCCAGCAGCGTTTCCGGGACTCCCATGGGGGAGCAGTACTTC.

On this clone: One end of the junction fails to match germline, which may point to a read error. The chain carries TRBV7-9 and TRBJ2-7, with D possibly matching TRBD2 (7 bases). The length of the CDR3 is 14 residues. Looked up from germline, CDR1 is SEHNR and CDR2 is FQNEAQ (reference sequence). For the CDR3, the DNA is TGTGCCAGCAGCACCCCGGGGGGCTCCCACGAGCAGTACTTC. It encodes CASSTPGGSHEQYF.

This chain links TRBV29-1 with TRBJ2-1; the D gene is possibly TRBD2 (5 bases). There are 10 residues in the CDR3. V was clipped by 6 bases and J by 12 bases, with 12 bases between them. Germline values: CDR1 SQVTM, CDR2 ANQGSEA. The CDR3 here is CSVDGVGQFF. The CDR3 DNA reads TGCAGCGTCGACGGGGTCGGGCAGTTCTTC.

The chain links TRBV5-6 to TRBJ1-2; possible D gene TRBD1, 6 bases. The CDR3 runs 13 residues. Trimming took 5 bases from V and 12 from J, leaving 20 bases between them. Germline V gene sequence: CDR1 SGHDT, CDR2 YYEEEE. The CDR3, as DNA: TGTGCCAGCAGGGACAGAAACTATGGCTACGACACCTTC. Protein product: CASRDRNYGYDTF. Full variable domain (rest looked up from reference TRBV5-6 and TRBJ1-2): DAGVTQSPTHLIKTRGQQVTLRCSPKSGHDTVSWYQQALGQGPQFIFQYYEEEERQRGNFPDRFSGHQFPNYSSELNVNALLLGDSALYLCASRDRNYGYDTFGSGTRLTVV.

This chain's CDR3 is CSVYGNNEQYF. The DNA of the CDR3 is TGCAGCGTTTACGGGAATAACGAGCAGTACTTC. The chain carries TRBV29-1 and TRBJ2-7; D is perhaps TRBD2 (5 bases). The CDR3 has 11 residues. Trimming cost V 5 bases and J 5 bases, with 10 bases left between them. Germline lookup yields CDR1 SQVTM and CDR2 ANQGSEA.

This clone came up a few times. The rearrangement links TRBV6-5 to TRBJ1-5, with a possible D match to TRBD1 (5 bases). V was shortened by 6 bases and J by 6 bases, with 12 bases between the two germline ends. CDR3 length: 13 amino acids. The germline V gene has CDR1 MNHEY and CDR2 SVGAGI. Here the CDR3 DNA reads TGTGCCAGCAGCCCATTGGGGGTTCAGCCCCAGCATTTT. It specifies CASSPLGVQPQHF.

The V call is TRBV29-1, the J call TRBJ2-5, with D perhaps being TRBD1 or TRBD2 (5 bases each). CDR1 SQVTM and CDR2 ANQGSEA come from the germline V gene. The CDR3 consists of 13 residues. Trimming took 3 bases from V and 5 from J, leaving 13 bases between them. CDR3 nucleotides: TGCAGCGTTGAGTCCGGGGCTGCGGAGACCCAGTACTTC. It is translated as CSVESGAAETQYF. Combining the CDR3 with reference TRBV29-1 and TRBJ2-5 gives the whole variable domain SAVISQKPSRDICQRGTSLTIQCQVDSQVTMMFWYRQQPGQSLTLIATANQGSEATYESGFVIDKFPISRPNLTFSTLTVSNMSPEDSSIYLCSVESGAAETQYFGPGTRLLVL.